Here is one T cell receptor (beta chain) with its context. Its specificity is not known. CDR3 size: 12 residues. V was cut by 4 bases and J by 5 bases, with 11 bases left in between. CDR1 and CDR2 (germline): SQVTM, ANQGSEA. The data belong to a study of yellow fever vaccine responses in identical twins. Study-wide results and limits: Convergence reportedly seemed to mark part of the twins' vaccine T cell response, with personalization marking the rest.

One entry per CDR3 protein, called by TCRdb with MiXCR from the RT-PCR reads. The sample has 5,500 to 8,000 distinct CDR3 sequences; roughly 86% are singletons. This TCR was recovered from a woman in her late teens or twenties who received the yellow fever vaccine. This material consisted of T cells from blood (PBMCs), unsorted or a sorted subset (not recorded which), taken before or after yellow fever vaccination (not recorded which). V usage is TRBV29-1 and J usage is TRBJ1-1; the D gene is possibly TRBD1 (6 bases). The DNA for the CDR3 is TGCAGCGTTGTACTCCAGGGGACTGAAGCTTTCTTT. Its translation: CSVVLQGTEAFF.